A selection of T cell receptor beta chains follows, all from one sample in a study of T cells in Graves' hyperthyroidism and ophthalmopathy. TCRdb re-derived calls from the multiplex PCR reads in MiXCR, one entry per CDR3 protein. This sample carries a few hundred thousand distinct CDR3 sequences, about 14% of them seen once, and the ten largest clones take less than 15%. The sequencing sample was made of blood. These TCRs come from a woman aged 40 to 49 with Graves' hyperthyroidism that later progressed to Graves' ophthalmopathy. Both conserved end residues are part of each CDR3. The D gene is left open where the match is weak. Size is omitted from some rows. Given values are once, few, many or a class for expanded clones.

v_gene	j_gene	d_gene	abundance	CDR3aa	CDR3nt
TRBV20-1	TRBJ2-5	-	many	CSARDLEQTQYF	TGCAGTGCTAGAGATTTGGAACAGACCCAGTACTTC
TRBV5-1	TRBJ2-3	TRBD2	few	CASSLGLAERTDTQYF	TGCGCCAGCAGCTTGGGGCTAGCGGAACGCACAGATACGCAGTATTTT
TRBV19	TRBJ1-5	TRBD1	-	CASTLGQGLSGNQPQHF	TGTGCCAGTACCTTGGGACAGGGACTATCGGGCAATCAGCCCCAGCATTTT
TRBV5-6	TRBJ2-3	-	many	CASSSDSSPVDTQYF	TGTGCCAGCAGCTCCGACTCCTCCCCGGTAGATACGCAGTATTTT
TRBV6-1	TRBJ2-7	-	many	CASSRRTVPYEQYF	TGTGCCAGCAGTCGGAGGACGGTTCCCTACGAGCAGTACTTC
TRBV7-2	TRBJ2-5	TRBD2	-	CASLLAGVETQYF	TGTGCCAGCCTCCTAGCGGGAGTTGAGACCCAGTACTTC
TRBV20-1	TRBJ2-1	TRBD2	many	CSARDSIGLAGARNEQFF	TGCAGTGCTAGAGATTCTATTGGACTAGCGGGAGCACGCAATGAGCAGTTCTTC
TRBV18	TRBJ2-7	-	many	CASSPTLVPEQYF	TGTGCCAGCTCACCAACCCTCGTTCCCGAGCAGTACTTC
TRBV6-1	TRBJ1-1	-	many	CASSSRQDRVNTEAFF	TGTGCCAGCAGTTCAAGACAGGATCGGGTGAACACTGAAGCTTTCTTT
TRBV6-1	TRBJ2-3	TRBD1	many	CASRDRGLGDTQYF	TGTGCCAGCCGGGACAGGGGGCTCGGAGATACGCAGTATTTT
TRBV18	TRBJ2-2	-	few	CASSPRTTNTGELFF	TGTGCCAGCTCACCAAGGACCACGAACACCGGGGAGCTGTTTTTT
TRBV12-3/TRBV12-4	TRBJ2-1	TRBD2	many	CASRKPLAGANEQFF	TGTGCCAGCAGAAAGCCTCTAGCGGGTGCCAATGAGCAGTTCTTC
TRBV11-2	TRBJ2-6	TRBD2	many	CASSSRLAGSSGANVLTF	TGTGCCAGCAGCTCGCGACTAGCGGGAAGCTCTGGGGCCAACGTCCTGACTTTC
TRBV20-1	TRBJ2-5	TRBD2	many	CSARVVAGGVKETQYF	TGCAGTGCTAGAGTAGTAGCGGGAGGGGTAAAAGAGACCCAGTACTTC
TRBV5-1	TRBJ2-3	-	many	CASSLAFDTQYF	TGCGCCAGCAGCTTGGCATTCGATACGCAGTATTTT
TRBV5-1	TRBJ2-5	TRBD2	-	CASSRLLAGAQETQYF	TGCGCCAGCAGCCGCCTACTAGCGGGAGCCCAAGAGACCCAGTACTTC
TRBV3-1	TRBJ2-1	-	few	CASSQGWYNEQFF	TGTGCCAGCAGCCAGGGTTGGTACAATGAGCAGTTCTTC
TRBV3-1	TRBJ1-1	TRBD1	many	CASSRDSILNTEAFF	TGTGCCAGCAGCCGGGACAGTATACTGAACACTGAAGCTTTCTTT
TRBV2	TRBJ1-1	-	-	CASNRGEAFF	TGTGCCAGCAATCGAGGTGAAGCTTTCTTT
TRBV11-2	TRBJ2-3	-	-	CASSFGVDTQYF	TGTGCCAGCAGCTTTGGGGTGGATACGCAGTATTTC
TRBV27	TRBJ2-7	-	-	CASSVQHTYEQYF	TGTGCCAGCAGTGTGCAACACACCTACGAGCAGTACTTC
TRBV18	TRBJ1-1	-	many	CASSPSNTEAFF	TGTGCCAGCTCACCCTCGAACACTGAAGCTTTCTTT
TRBV16	TRBJ2-3	-	-	CASSQFPDTQYF	TGTGCCAGCAGCCAATTCCCAGATACGCAGTATTTT
TRBV18	TRBJ2-5	-	many	CASSPPYGETQYF	TGTGCCAGCTCACCACCGTATGGGGAGACCCAGTACTTC
TRBV7-9	TRBJ2-5	TRBD2	-	CASSVAGGGTQYF	TGTGCCAGCAGCGTAGCGGGAGGGGGGACCCAGTACTTC
TRBV4-1	TRBJ1-2	-	-	CASSQDLGYTF	TGCGCCAGCAGCCAAGATCTCGGCTACACCTTC
TRBV28	TRBJ2-1	-	many	CASSISYNEQFF	TGTGCCAGCAGTATAAGCTACAATGAGCAGTTCTTC
TRBV6-1	TRBJ2-7	-	-	CASSQACASYEQYF	TGTGCCAGCAGTCAAGCGTGCGCATCCTACGAGCAGTACTTC
TRBV27	TRBJ1-6	-	many	CASTLSVPGDSPLHF	TGTGCCAGCACCCTCTCGGTGCCTGGGGATTCACCCCTCCACTTT
TRBV7-2	TRBJ2-7	TRBD1	-	CASSRTGTGYEQYF	TGTGCCAGCAGCAGAACGGGGACAGGCTACGAGCAGTACTTC
TRBV6-1	TRBJ2-1	-	many	CASRGSENEQFF	TGTGCCAGCAGGGGCAGTGAGAATGAGCAGTTCTTC
TRBV24-1	TRBJ2-1	-	once	CATSRRSEPWSSYNEQFF	TGTGCCACCAGTCGACGGAGCGAACCCTGGAGCTCCTACAATGAGCAGTTCTTC
TRBV24-1	TRBJ2-3	TRBD1	many	CATGPGTGADTQYF	TGTGCCACCGGGCCCGGGACAGGGGCGGATACGCAGTATTTT
TRBV12-3/TRBV12-4	TRBJ2-3	TRBD1	many	CASSLWDRVTTDTQYF	TGTGCCAGCAGTTTGTGGGACAGGGTGACCACAGATACGCAGTATTTT
TRBV10-2	TRBJ1-1	TRBD1	many	CASREDNRGLRIGTEAFF	TGCGCCAGCAGGGAAGATAACAGGGGGCTCCGGATTGGCACTGAAGCTTTCTTT
TRBV20-1	TRBJ1-1	-	many	CSARVGGNTEAFF	TGCAGTGCTAGAGTAGGCGGGAACACTGAAGCTTTCTTT
TRBV6-1	TRBJ2-1	TRBD2	-	CASRPAQASGRCSYNEQFF	TGTGCCAGCCGCCCCGCCCAGGCTAGCGGGAGGTGTTCCTACAATGAGCAGTTCTTC
TRBV25-1	TRBJ2-2	TRBD2	once	CASSERGGYTGELFF	TGTGCCAGCAGTGAACGGGGAGGGTACACCGGGGAGCTGTTTTTT
TRBV18	TRBJ2-2	-	-	CASSPPGVRGELFF	TGTGCCAGCTCACCACCGGGGGTTCGCGGGGAGCTGTTTTTT
TRBV11-2	TRBJ2-1	TRBD2	many	CASSLDLAGFYNEQFF	TGTGCCAGCAGCTTAGACCTAGCGGGGTTTTACAATGAGCAGTTCTTC
TRBV2	TRBJ2-1	-	few	CASSSFRLRFGAGTGRNNEQFF	-
TRBV20-1	TRBJ1-6	TRBD1	few	CSARTGQSSYNSPLHF	TGCAGTGCCCGAACGGGACAGAGCTCCTATAATTCACCCCTCCACTTT
TRBV9	TRBJ1-6	-	-	CASSVKGNYNSPLHF	TGTGCCAGCAGCGTTAAGGGAAACTATAATTCACCCCTCCACTTT
TRBV7-7	TRBJ2-2	-	few	CASSLLGLGAGELFF	TGTGCTAGCAGCTTACTGGGACTTGGGGCCGGGGAGCTGTTTTTT
TRBV4-1	TRBJ1-1	-	many	CASSQNKGYKRTEAFF	TGCGCCAGCAGCCAGAATAAAGGATATAAGAGGACTGAAGCTTTCTTT
TRBV28	TRBJ2-1	TRBD2	many	CASRIKREGRNEQFF	TGTGCCAGCAGAATCAAGCGGGAGGGCCGCAATGAGCAGTTCTTC
TRBV29-1	TRBJ1-5	-	-	CSAGGGPYSNQPQHF	TGCAGCGCCGGCGGGGGGCCGTATAGCAATCAGCCCCAGCATTTT
TRBV29-1	TRBJ2-1	TRBD2	-	CSVERGTSVYNEQFF	TGCAGCGTTGAACGCGGGACTAGCGTTTACAATGAGCAGTTCTTC
TRBV27	TRBJ2-1	TRBD1	many	CASSLQGARKNEQFF	TGTGCCAGCAGTTTACAGGGGGCGCGGAAGAATGAGCAGTTCTTC
TRBV5-1	TRBJ1-1	TRBD1	-	CASSGTGGRNTEAFF	TGCGCCAGCAGCGGAACAGGGGGCAGGAACACTGAAGCTTTCTTT
TRBV5-1	TRBJ2-2	TRBD2	few	CASRIASGKDTGELFF	TGCGCCAGTAGGATAGCTAGCGGGAAAGACACCGGGGAGCTGTTTTTT
TRBV6-6	TRBJ2-1	-	few	CASSYGLADNEQFF	TGTGCCAGCAGTTACGGCCTAGCAGACAATGAGCAGTTCTTC
TRBV6-1	TRBJ2-2	-	-	CASRTGTLNTGELFF	TGTGCCAGCAGAACCGGGACTTTGAACACCGGGGAGCTGTTTTTT
TRBV28	TRBJ2-7	TRBD2	many	CASSFGTGLAGKAYEQYF	TGTGCCAGCAGTTTTGGGACGGGGCTAGCGGGAAAAGCCTACGAGCAGTACTTC
TRBV18	TRBJ1-2	-	few	CASSPSSGRAYYGYTF	TGTGCCAGCTCACCATCGAGTGGCAGGGCCTACTATGGCTACACCTTC
TRBV2	TRBJ2-5	-	many	CASSPDAGSNGAQYF	TGTGCCAGCAGTCCGGACGCAGGATCGAATGGGGCCCAGTACTTC
TRBV7-9	TRBJ1-4	-	many	CASSPIRATTNEKLFF	TGTGCCAGCAGCCCTATCCGAGCGACAACTAATGAAAAACTGTTTTTT
TRBV30	TRBJ2-1	TRBD2	many	CAWSRIAGSFNEQFF	TGTGCCTGGAGTAGGATAGCGGGAAGTTTTAATGAGCAGTTCTTC